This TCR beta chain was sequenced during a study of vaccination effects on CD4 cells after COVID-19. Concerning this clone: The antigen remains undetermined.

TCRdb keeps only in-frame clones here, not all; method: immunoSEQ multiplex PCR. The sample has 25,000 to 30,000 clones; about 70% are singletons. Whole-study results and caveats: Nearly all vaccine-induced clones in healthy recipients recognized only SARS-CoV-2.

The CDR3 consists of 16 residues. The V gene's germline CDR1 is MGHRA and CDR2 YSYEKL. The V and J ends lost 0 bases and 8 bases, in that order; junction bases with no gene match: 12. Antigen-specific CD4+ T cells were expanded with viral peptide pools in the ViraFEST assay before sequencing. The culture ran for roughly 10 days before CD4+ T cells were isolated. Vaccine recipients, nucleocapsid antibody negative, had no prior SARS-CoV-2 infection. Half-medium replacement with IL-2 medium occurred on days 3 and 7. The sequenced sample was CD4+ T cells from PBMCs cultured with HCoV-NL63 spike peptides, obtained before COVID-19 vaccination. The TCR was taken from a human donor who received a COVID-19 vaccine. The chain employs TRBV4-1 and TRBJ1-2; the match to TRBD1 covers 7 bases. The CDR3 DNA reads TGCGCCAGCAGCCAAGAAGGGGGACAGCGAGTTGGGGGCTACACCTTC. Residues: CASSQEGGQRVGGYTF.